This T cell receptor (beta chain) was found in a study of radiotherapy plus CTLA-4 blockade in lung cancer. For the study at large: Objective responses were seen in over 15% of patients, disease control in approximately 30%.

The junction had 3 bases not matched to a gene; V was cut back by 4 bases and J by 2 bases. The CDR3 extends over 14 amino acids. Germline CDR1 reads ENHRY; CDR2 reads SYGVKD. A word on this clone: Its target is unknown.

Ipilimumab-mediated CTLA-4 blockade plus focal radiation was given to patients having chemo-refractory metastatic non-small-cell lung cancer. The method was immunoSEQ multiplex PCR; TCRdb's version includes in-frame clones alone and lacks a portion of them. The sample carries approximately 65,000 clones, around 77% recorded once. Study-level findings and limits: Once radiotherapy plus ipilimumab had been given, TCR clones derived from tumor expanded in blood.

The rearrangement joins TRBV10-3 to TRBJ2-7; TRBD1 agrees at 9 bases. The sequence was collected from a human donor with non-small cell lung cancer who had a complete response to radiotherapy plus ipilimumab. The sample consisted of peripheral blood, taken from a patient treated with radiotherapy plus ipilimumab. The chain's CDR3 is CAISAGTGPYEQYF. CDR3 in DNA: TGTGCCATCAGTGCCGGGACAGGGCCCTACGAGCAGTACTTC.